The source of this TCR beta chain is a study of cytomegalovirus exposure and HLA in healthy donors. Whole-study context: Researchers found that approximately 77% of fewer than 450 genotyped donors fell within the Caucasian-associated ancestry cluster. Study-wide results and caveats: TCR beta V segments were, for the most part, productive about 87% or about 30% of the time in an earlier analysis. There were reportedly fewer N-insertions in an Asian-associated ancestry cluster than the approximately 670-donor mean, in a later analysis.

Germline CDR1 and CDR2: MNHEY and SVGAGI. The CDR3 spans 16 residues. Germline trimming cut 6 bases from V and 4 bases from J; bases unmatched to any gene: 9. Concerning this clone: What it binds is unknown.

The PCR ran on 60 Vbeta and 13 Jbeta primers. The repertoire was sequenced with immunoSEQ multiplex PCR; TCRdb's copy has only in-frame clones and lacks some. The data contain about 120,000 clones, 75% to 80% of them singletons. The sequencing input was PBMCs. This clonotype originated in a woman between 40 and 55 years old in good health and CMV-seropositive. This rearrangement joins TRBV6-5 to TRBJ1-3; 10 bases map to TRBD1. CDR3: CASRYGQGVTGNTIYF. The CDR3 bases are TGTGCCAGCAGATACGGACAGGGGGTAACGGGAAACACCATATATTTT.